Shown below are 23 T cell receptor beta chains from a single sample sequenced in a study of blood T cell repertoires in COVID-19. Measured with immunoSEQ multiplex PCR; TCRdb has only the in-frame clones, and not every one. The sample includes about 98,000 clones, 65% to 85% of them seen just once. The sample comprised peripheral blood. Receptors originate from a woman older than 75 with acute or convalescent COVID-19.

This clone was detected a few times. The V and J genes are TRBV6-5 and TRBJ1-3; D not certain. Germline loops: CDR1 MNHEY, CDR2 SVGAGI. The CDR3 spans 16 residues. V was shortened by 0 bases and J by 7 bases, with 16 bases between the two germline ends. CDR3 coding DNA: TGTGCCAGCAGTTACTCACGGGTCGCCGCGGGGAACACCATATATTTT. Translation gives CASSYSRVAAGNTIYF.

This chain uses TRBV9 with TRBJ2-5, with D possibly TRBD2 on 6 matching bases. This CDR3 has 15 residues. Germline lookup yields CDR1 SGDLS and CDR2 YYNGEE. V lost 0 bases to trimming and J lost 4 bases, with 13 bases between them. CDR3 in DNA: TGTGCCAGCAGCGTAGGAGGGGTGGGGGGAGAGACCCAGTACTTC. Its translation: CASSVGGVGGETQYF.

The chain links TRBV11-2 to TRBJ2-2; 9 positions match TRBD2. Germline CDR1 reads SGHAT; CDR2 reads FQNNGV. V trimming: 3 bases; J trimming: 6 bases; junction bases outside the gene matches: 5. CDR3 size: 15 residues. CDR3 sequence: CASSLGLAVAGELFF. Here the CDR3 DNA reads TGTGCCAGCAGCTTGGGACTAGCTGTGGCCGGGGAGCTGTTTTTT.

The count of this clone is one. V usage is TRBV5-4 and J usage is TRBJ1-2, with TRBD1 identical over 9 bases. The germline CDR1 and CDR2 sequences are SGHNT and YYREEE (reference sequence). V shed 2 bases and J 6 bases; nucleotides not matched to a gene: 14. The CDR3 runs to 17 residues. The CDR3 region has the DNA TGTGCCAGCAGCTTTTTTCTTGGGGTACAGGGGGCGGATGGCTACACCTTC. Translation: CASSFFLGVQGADGYTF.

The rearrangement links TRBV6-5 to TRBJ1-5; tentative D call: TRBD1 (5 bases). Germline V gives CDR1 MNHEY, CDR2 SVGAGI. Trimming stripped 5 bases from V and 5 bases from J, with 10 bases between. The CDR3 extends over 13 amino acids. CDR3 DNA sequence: TGTGCCAGCAGTCGGGGGTTCGATCAGCCCCAGCATTTT. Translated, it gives CASSRGFDQPQHF.

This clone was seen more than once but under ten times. CDR3: CASGLQGTNYGYTF. CDR3 in DNA: TGCGCCAGCGGATTACAGGGGACTAACTATGGCTACACCTTC. The chain recombines TRBV5-1 with TRBJ1-2; 7 bases are shared with TRBD1. The V and J ends lost 7 bases and 0 bases, in that order; junction bases with no gene match: 6. The CDR3 length is 14 residues. CDR1 and CDR2 (germline): SGHRS, YFSETQ. Filled out from reference TRBV5-1 and TRBJ1-2, the complete variable domain reads KAGVTQTPRYLIKTRGQQVTLSCSPISGHRSVSWYQQTPGQGLQFLFEYFSETQRNKGNFPGRFSGRQFSNSRSEMNVSTLELGDSALYLCASGLQGTNYGYTFGSGTRLTVV.

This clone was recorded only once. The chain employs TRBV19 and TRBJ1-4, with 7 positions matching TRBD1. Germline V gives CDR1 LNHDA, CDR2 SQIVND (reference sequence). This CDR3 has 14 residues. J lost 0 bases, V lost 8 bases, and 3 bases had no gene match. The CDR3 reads CASAGGTTNEKLFF. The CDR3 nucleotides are TGTGCCAGTGCAGGGGGGACAACTAATGAAAAACTGTTTTTT.

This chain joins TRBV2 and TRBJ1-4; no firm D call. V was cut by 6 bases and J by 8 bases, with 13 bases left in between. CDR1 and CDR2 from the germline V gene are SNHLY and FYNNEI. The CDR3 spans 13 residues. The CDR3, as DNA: TGTGCCAGCAGATTCCGGGAGGGAGAAAAACTGTTTTTT. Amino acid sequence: CASRFREGEKLFF.

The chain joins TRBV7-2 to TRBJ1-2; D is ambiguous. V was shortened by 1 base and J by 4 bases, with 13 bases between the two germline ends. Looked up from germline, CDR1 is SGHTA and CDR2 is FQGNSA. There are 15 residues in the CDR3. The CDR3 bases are TGTGCCAGCAGCTTAGGGAAGACGGGAATCTATGGCTACACCTTC. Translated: CASSLGKTGIYGYTF.

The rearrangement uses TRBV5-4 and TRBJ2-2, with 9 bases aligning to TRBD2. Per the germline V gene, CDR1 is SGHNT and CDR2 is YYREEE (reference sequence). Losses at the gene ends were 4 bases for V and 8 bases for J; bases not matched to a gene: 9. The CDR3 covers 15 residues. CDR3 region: CASSASGGSQGELFF. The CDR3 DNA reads TGTGCCAGCAGCGCAAGCGGGGGGTCTCAGGGGGAGCTGTTTTTT.

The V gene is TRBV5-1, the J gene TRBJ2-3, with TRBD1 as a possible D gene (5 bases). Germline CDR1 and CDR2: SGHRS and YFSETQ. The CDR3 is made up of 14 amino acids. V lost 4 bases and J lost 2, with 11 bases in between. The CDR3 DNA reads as TGCGCCAGCAGCCTCGGACATATCACAGATACGCAGTATTTT. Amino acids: CASSLGHITDTQYF.

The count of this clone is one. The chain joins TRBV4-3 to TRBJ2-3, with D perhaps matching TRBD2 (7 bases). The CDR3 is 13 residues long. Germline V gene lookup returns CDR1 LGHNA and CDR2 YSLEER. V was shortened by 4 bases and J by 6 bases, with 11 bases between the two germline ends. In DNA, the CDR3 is TGCGCCAGCAGCCGTGGGGGGGCGGATACGCAGTATTTT. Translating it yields CASSRGGADTQYF.

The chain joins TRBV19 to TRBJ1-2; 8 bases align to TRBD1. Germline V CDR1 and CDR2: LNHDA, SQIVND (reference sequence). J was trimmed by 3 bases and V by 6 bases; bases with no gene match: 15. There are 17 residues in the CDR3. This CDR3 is CASSAIGTGGRDYGYTF. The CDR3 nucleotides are TGTGCCAGTAGCGCAATCGGGACAGGAGGTCGGGACTATGGCTACACCTTC.

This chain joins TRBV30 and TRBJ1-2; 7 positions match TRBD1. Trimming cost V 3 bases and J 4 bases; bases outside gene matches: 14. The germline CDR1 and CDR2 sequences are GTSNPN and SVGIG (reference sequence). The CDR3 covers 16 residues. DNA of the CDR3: TGTGCCTGGAGCACCCCCCGGACAGGAGGCCCCTATGGCTACACCTTC. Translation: CAWSTPRTGGPYGYTF. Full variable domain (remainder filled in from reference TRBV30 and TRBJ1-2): SQTIHQWPATLVQPVGSPLSLECTVEGTSNPNLYWYRQAAGRGLQLLFYSVGIGQISSEVPQNLSASRPQDRQFILSSKKLLLSDSGFYLCAWSTPRTGGPYGYTFGSGTRLTVV.

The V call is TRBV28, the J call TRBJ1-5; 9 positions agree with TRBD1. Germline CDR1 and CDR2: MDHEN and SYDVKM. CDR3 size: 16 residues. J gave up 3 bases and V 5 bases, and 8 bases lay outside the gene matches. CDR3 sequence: CASSDTGGIFNQPQHF. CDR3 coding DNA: TGTGCCAGCAGTGATACAGGGGGCATCTTCAATCAGCCCCAGCATTTT.

Here the CDR3 reads CASGLVSGNTIYF. The CDR3 nucleotides read TGTGCCAGCGGCCTGGTCTCTGGAAACACCATATATTTT. V gene TRBV28 combines with J gene TRBJ1-3; no definite D call. The CDR3 extends over 13 amino acids. The germline V gene has CDR1 MDHEN and CDR2 SYDVKM. The germline V and J ends were trimmed by 8 bases and 0 bases, with 8 bases remaining between them.

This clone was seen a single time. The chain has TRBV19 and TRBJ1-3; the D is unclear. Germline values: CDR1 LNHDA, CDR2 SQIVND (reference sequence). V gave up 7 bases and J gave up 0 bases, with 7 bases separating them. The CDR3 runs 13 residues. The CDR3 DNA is TGTGCCAGTACGCGAGTCTCTGGAAACACCATATATTTT. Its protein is CASTRVSGNTIYF.

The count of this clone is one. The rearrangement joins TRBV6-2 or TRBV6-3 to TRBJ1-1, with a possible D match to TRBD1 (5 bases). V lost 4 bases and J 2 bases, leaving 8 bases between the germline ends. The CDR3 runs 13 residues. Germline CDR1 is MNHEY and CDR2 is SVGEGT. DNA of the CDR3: TGTGCCAGCAGTTTAGACAGCAACACTGAAGCTTTCTTT. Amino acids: CASSLDSNTEAFF.

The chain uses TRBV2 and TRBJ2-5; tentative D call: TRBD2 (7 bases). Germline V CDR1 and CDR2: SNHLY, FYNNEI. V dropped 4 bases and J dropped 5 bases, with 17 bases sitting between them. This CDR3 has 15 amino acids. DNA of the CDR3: TGTGCCAGCAGTGGGGGGGGGCCCAGTCCGGAGACCCAGTACTTC. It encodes CASSGGGPSPETQYF.

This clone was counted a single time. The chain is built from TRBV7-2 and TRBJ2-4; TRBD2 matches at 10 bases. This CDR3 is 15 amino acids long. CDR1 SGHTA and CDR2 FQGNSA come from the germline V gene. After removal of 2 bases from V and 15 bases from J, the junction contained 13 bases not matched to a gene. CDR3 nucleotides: TGTGCCAGCAGCTTATGGTCCGGAGCGGGGGGGCCCCCGTACTTC. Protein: CASSLWSGAGGPPYF.

CDR3 region: CASSLRGDEQYV. In DNA, the CDR3 is TGTGCCAGCAGTTTAAGAGGAGACGAGCAGTACGTC. The chain uses TRBV12-3 or TRBV12-4 and TRBJ2-7, with D unresolved. The CDR3 extends over 12 amino acids. V dropped 2 bases and J dropped 5 bases, with 7 bases sitting between them.

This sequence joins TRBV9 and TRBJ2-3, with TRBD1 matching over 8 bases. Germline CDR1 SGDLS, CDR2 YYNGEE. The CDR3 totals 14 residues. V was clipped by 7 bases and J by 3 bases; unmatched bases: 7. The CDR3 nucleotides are TGTGCCAGCGGAAATAGACAGGGGACAGATACGCAGTATTTT. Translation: CASGNRQGTDTQYF.

CDR3 bases: TGTGCCAGCAACGTGGGAGGAACTAATGAAAAACTGTTTTTT. It codes for CASNVGGTNEKLFF. This chain links TRBV28 with TRBJ1-4; D uncertain. This CDR3 comprises 14 residues. Looked up from germline, CDR1 is MDHEN and CDR2 is SYDVKM. V lost 7 bases, J lost 1 base, and 10 bases lay in between.